Included here is one TCR beta chain sequence, with context. Assay: immunoSEQ multiplex PCR; the TCRdb copy retains only in-frame clones and omits some. The table shows a few hundred thousand clones, with around nine tenths occurring only once. This CDR3 comprises 19 residues. The V and J ends lost 3 bases and 3 bases, in that order; junction bases with no gene match: 10. The germline CDR1 and CDR2 sequences are LGHDT and YNNKEL (reference sequence). The entry originates in a study of blood T cell repertoires in COVID-19. Study overall: From the United States, Italy and Spain came samples of acute and convalescent COVID-19.

Exposed participants encountered a COVID-19 case during the 2 weeks preceding study entry. The rearrangement links TRBV3-1 (or the pseudogene TRBV3-2) to TRBJ2-2; 13 positions agree with TRBD2. The receptor's source is a woman under 30 who had been exposed to COVID-19. Sequencing input: PBMCs or T cells enriched from blood (not recorded which). This CDR3 reads CASSHPSRLAGGHTGELFF. CDR3 DNA: TGTGCCAGCAGCCACCCGTCCCGACTAGCGGGGGGACACACCGGGGAGCTGTTTTTT.